This T cell receptor (beta chain) derives from a study of blood T cell repertoires in COVID-19. In the original analysis: The authors estimated nucleated cell counts from reference gene primer amplification. Sequencing was performed with immunoSEQ multiplex PCR; in TCRdb, only in-frame clones are kept and a portion is missing. V, J and clone size were drawn from that table, and D and trimming were deduced from the DNA. The table shows some 350,000 clones, with 75% to 90% occurring only once. Adults between about 18 and 89 years of age took part from some 25 US areas. Cohort assignment relied on participant-reported clinical history. Resolution of symptoms, clearance, or two negative PCRs was present in recovered Cohort 3 donors. This clone was counted only a few times. The CDR3 extends over 14 amino acids. The V and J ends lost 2 bases and 9 bases respectively, with 14 bases between them. Germline assignment: CDR1 MNHEY and CDR2 SVGEGT.

Sequencing was done on a sample of PBMCs or T cells enriched from blood (not recorded which). The sequence was obtained from a man aged 18-30 years who had recovered from COVID-19. The J gene is TRBJ2-1, the V gene TRBV6-2 or TRBV6-3; perhaps TRBD1 as D (6 bases). In DNA, the CDR3 is TGTGCCAGCAGTTACCCCAGGGTAGGGGGTGAGCAGTTCTTC. Protein: CASSYPRVGGEQFF.